This T cell receptor beta chain was found in a study of spatial heterogeneity in lung cancer. As for the study in general: Every unique TCR and UMI combination, on average, appeared more than ten times in raw reads.

V shed 4 bases and J 0 bases; nucleotides not matched to a gene: 0. Germline V gene lookup returns CDR1 SGHTA and CDR2 FQGNSA. The length of the CDR3 is 15 residues. Whole-study results and caveats: Resection blood, more than follow-up blood, showed ubiquitous expanded tumor TCRs.

Turning to this clonotype: Its antigen is undetermined.

TCRdb used MiXCR to reprocess the 5' RACE reads, holding one entry per CDR3 protein. The data contain 95,000 or so distinct CDR3 sequences, roughly 10% of them singletons. Time point given: sample taken at primary tumor resection. Unsorted whole RNA from tumor, nontumor lung or frozen PBMC underwent sequencing. The donors were 72 patients with non-small cell lung cancer that was early-stage and untreated. The clonotype originates from a male donor with early-stage non-small cell lung cancer. The sequencing used PBMCs, collected at surgery. V gene TRBV7-2 combines with J gene TRBJ1-4; 9 nucleotides line up with TRBD1. As DNA, the CDR3 is TGTGCCAGCAGCTGGGACAGGGCAACTAATGAAAAACTGTTTTTT. Its translation is CASSWDRATNEKLFF.